The clone carrying this T cell receptor beta chain has only one observation. Its specificity is unknown. Clones were read by immunoSEQ multiplex PCR, and TCRdb kept only the in-frame ones, dropping some. This repertoire shows about 5,900 clones, 70% to 85% found once; its top ten account for 2.5% to 3.5%. This record comes from a study of T cells after posttransplantation cyclophosphamide. Study-level points and caveats: Skin or GI-infiltrating T cells shared few TRB sequences with blood.

Cyclophosphamide on days +3 and +4 followed busulfan-fludarabine conditioning and a marrow graft. Per the germline V gene, CDR1 is SNHLY and CDR2 is FYNNEI. The trim removed 6 bases at V and 4 bases at J, leaving 9 bases unmatched. This CDR3 region has 14 residues. The source material was CD4+ T cells sorted from blood, sampled approximately 380 days after allogeneic stem cell transplant with posttransplant cyclophosphamide. This sequence originates from a male patient in his 50s who received an allogeneic stem cell transplant from a related donor and was CMV-positive. Some T cells may be the graft donor's. The J gene is TRBJ2-7, the V gene TRBV2; the match to TRBD1 covers 7 bases. This CDR3 is CASRRRGGEYEQYF. CDR3 DNA: TGTGCCAGCAGGAGGAGAGGGGGCGAGTACGAGCAGTACTTC.